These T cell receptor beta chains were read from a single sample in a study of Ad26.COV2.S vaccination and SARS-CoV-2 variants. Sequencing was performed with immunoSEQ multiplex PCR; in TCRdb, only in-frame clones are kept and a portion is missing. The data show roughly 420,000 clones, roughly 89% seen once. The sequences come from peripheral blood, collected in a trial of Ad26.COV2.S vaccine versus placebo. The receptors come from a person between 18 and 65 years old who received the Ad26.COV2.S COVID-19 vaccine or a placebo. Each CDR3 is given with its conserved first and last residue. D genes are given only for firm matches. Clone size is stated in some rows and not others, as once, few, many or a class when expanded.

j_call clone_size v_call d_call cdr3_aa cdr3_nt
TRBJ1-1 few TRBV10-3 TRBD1 CATLTGGAMNTEAFF TGTGCCACCCTGACAGGGGGCGCCATGAACACTGAAGCTTTCTTT
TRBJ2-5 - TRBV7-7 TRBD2 CASSINPGTSGQETQYF TGTGCTAGCAGCATTAATCCCGGGACTAGCGGCCAAGAGACCCAGTACTTC
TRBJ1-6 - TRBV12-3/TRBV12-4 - CASSLRDSPLHF TGTGCCAGCAGTCTGAGGGATTCACCCCTCCACTTT
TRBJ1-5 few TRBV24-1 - CATSDFSGEGPQHF TGTGCCACCAGTGATTTCTCAGGTGAGGGGCCCCAGCATTTT
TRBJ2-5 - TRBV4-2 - CASSQVAGGSAQYF TGTGCCAGCAGCCAAGTGGCTGGAGGGTCGGCCCAGTACTTC
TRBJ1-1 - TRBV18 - CASSSGLRENTEAFF TGTGCCAGCTCATCGGGACTTAGGGAGAACACTGAAGCTTTCTTT
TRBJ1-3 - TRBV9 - CASSSPGSVGNTIYF TGTGCCAGCAGCAGCCCAGGGTCGGTTGGAAACACCATATATTTT
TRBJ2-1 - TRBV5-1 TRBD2 CASSLAGGSHNEQFF TGCGCCAGCAGCTTAGCGGGAGGTTCCCACAATGAGCAGTTCTTC
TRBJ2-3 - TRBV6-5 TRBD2 CASSYVLAGDTDTQYF TGTGCCAGCAGTTACGTTTTAGCGGGGGACACAGATACGCAGTATTTT
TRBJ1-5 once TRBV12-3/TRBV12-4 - CASSLEGRQPQHF TGTGCCAGCAGTTTGGAGGGACGCCAGCCCCAGCATTTT
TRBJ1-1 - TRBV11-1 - CASSFSDTEAFF TGTGCCAGCAGCTTTTCGGACACTGAAGCTTTCTTT
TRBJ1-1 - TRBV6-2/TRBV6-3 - CASSYSLSPNTEAFF TGTGCCAGCAGTTACTCGTTGTCTCCGAACACTGAAGCTTTCTTT
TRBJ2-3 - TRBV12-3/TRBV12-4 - CAGGRGHTDTQYF TGTGCCGGGGGTCGGGGGCATACAGATACGCAGTATTTT
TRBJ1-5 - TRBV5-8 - CASSLAFRQPQHF TGTGCCAGCAGCTTGGCTTTTAGACAGCCCCAGCATTTT
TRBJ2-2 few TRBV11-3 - CASSLDLPQLYTGELFF TGTGCCAGCAGCTTAGACCTACCACAACTCTACACCGGGGAGCTGTTTTTT
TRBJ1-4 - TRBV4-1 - CASSQDRGTNEKLFF TGCGCCAGCAGCCAAGACAGAGGCACTAATGAAAAACTGTTTTTT
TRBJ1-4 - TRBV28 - CASSLRFRDEKLFF TGTGCCAGCAGTTTGAGATTTAGGGATGAAAAACTGTTTTTT
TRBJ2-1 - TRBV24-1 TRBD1 CATSESGTDNEQFF TGTGCCACCAGTGAGTCCGGGACAGACAATGAGCAGTTCTTC
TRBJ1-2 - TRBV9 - CASSVGHREVLGYTF TGTGCCAGCAGCGTAGGGCACAGGGAGGTCTTAGGCTACACCTTC
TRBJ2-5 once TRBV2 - CASSEARMEGETQYF TGTGCCAGCAGTGAAGCGCGGATGGAGGGAGAGACCCAGTACTTC
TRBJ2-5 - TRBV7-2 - CASSLVLAKETQYF TGTGCCAGCAGCTTAGTTCTAGCCAAAGAGACCCAGTACTTC
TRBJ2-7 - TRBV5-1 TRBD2 CASSLASALAGVTYEQYF TGCGCCAGCAGCTTGGCGTCAGCACTAGCGGGGGTAACCTACGAGCAGTACTTC
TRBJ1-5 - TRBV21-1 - CASSKGGCDQPQHF TGTGCCAGCAGCAAAGGTGGCTGCGATCAGCCCCAGCATTTT
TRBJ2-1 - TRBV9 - CASSVAIIGGGGNEQFF TGTGCCAGCAGCGTAGCTATCATTGGCGGGGGCGGCAATGAGCAGTTCTTC
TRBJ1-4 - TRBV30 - CAWSFGRGRTNEKLFF TGTGCCTGGAGTTTTGGCAGGGGTCGGACTAATGAAAAACTGTTTTTT
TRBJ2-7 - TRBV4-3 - CASSHGYRSEQYF TGCGCCAGCAGCCACGGTTACAGGTCCGAGCAGTACTTC
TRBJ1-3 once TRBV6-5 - CASSYSFRAGNTIYF TGTGCCAGCAGTTACTCGTTCAGAGCTGGAAACACCATATATTTT
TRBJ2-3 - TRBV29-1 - CSVRTGPTQDTQYF TGCAGCGTGCGGACCGGACCAACACAAGATACGCAGTATTTT
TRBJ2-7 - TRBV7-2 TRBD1 CASTGQVGFYEQYF TGTGCCAGCACCGGACAGGTAGGATTCTACGAGCAGTACTTC
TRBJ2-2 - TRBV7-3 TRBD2 CASSALAGGNTGELFF TGTGCCAGCAGCGCACTAGCGGGAGGGAACACCGGGGAGCTGTTTTTT
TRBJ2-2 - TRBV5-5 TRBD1 CASSLTGGPNTGELFF TGTGCCAGCAGCTTAACAGGGGGCCCGAACACCGGGGAGCTGTTTTTT
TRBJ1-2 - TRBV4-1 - CASSPLDGYYGYTF TGCGCCAGCAGCCCCTTGGACGGGTACTATGGCTACACCTTC
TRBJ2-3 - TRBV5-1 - CASSATLDTQYF TGCGCCAGCAGCGCGACACTAGATACGCAGTATTTT
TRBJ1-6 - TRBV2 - CASSAFQPGNSPLHF TGTGCCAGCAGTGCTTTCCAGCCAGGGAATTCACCCCTCCACTTT
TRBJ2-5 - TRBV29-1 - CSVDHSGEETQYF TGCAGCGTTGACCATTCAGGGGAAGAGACCCAGTACTTC
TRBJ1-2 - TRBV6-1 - CASSERGSYGYTF TGTGCCAGCAGTGAGCGGGGGTCCTATGGCTACACCTTC
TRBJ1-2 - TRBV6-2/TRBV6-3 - CASSLTWGLSGYTF TGTGCCAGCAGTTTAACCTGGGGGTTGAGTGGCTACACCTTC
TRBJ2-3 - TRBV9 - CASSAQFRTDTQYF TGTGCCAGCAGCGCCCAGTTCCGCACAGATACGCAGTATTTT
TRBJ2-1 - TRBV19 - CASSIYLSSYNEQFF TGTGCCAGTAGTATCTACTTGAGCTCCTACAATGAGCAGTTCTTC
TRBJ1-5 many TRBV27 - CASSFTPYSNQPQHF TGTGCCAGCAGTTTTACCCCTTATAGCAATCAGCCCCAGCATTTT
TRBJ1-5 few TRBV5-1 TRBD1 CASSTGQGDQPQHF TGCGCCAGCAGCACCGGACAGGGGGATCAGCCCCAGCATTTT
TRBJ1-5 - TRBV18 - CASSPPSGRGGPQHF TGTGCCAGCTCACCACCGTCGGGTCGTGGGGGGCCCCAGCATTTT
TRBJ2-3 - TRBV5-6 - CASSLTSYADTQYF TGTGCCAGCAGCCTTACCTCCTACGCAGATACGCAGTATTTT
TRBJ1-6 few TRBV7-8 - CASSRDSNSPLHF TGTGCCAGCAGCCGCGACAGTAATTCACCCCTCCACTTT
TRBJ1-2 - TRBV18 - CASSPPSKGPSGGYTF TGTGCCAGCTCACCACCGTCTAAGGGCCCGTCGGGGGGCTACACCTTC